One T cell receptor (beta chain) is described in this entry. As yet, its antigen is unknown. This CDR3 has 13 amino acids. After removal of 10 bases from V and 7 bases from J, the junction contained 5 bases not matched to a gene. These data come from a study of T-cell memory formation after mild COVID-19. Study-wide results and caveats: The study found contracting CD4+ clones mainly in CM and EM and contracting CD8+ clones in EMRA.

TCRdb re-derived calls from the 5' RACE reads in MiXCR, one entry per CDR3 protein. Among a few hundred thousand distinct CDR3 sequences listed, 15% to 20% were seen once. The source of this sequence is a man younger than 30 who had mild COVID-19 (a few samples of this study predate the infection). Cell type and time point are not known. The sequenced material came from PBMCs or a T cell subset sorted from them (not recorded which). The chain couples TRBV12-3 or TRBV12-4 to TRBJ2-3; the match to TRBD2 covers 13 bases. The CDR3 sequence is CATELAGGHTQYF. CDR3 in DNA: TGTGCCACCGAACTAGCGGGGGGGCATACGCAGTATTTT.